Presented here are 11 T cell receptor beta chains from one specimen sequenced in a study of blood T cell repertoires in COVID-19. Data came from immunoSEQ multiplex PCR; TCRdb stores just in-frame clones and leaves some out. This table has roughly 190,000 clones, just under 90% appearing once. Sequenced sample: peripheral blood. The receptors derive from a man aged 18 to 35 with active or convalescent COVID-19.

This chain connects TRBV5-1 to TRBJ1-5; D might be TRBD1 (5 bases). The CDR3 has 14 amino acids. Trimming stripped 0 bases from V and 4 bases from J, with 8 bases between. The germline CDR1 and CDR2 sequences are SGHRS and YFSETQ. As DNA, the CDR3 is TGCGCCAGCAGCTTGGAGGGGCAAAATCAGCCCCAGCATTTT. This codes for CASSLEGQNQPQHF.

In its sample, this clone was seen once. The chain couples TRBV27 to TRBJ1-2, with D uncertain. The germline gives CDR1 MNHEY, CDR2 SMNVEV (reference sequence). The CDR3 covers 13 residues. V gave up 8 bases and J gave up 4 bases, with 14 bases separating them. The CDR3 DNA follows: TGTGCCAGCTCGACGGACTGGGCCTATGGCTACACCTTC. Amino acids: CASSTDWAYGYTF.

The chain links TRBV18 to TRBJ1-3; D gene uncertain. The CDR3 length is 17 residues. Germline assignment: CDR1 KGHSH and CDR2 LQKENI. Trimming took 3 bases from V and 0 from J, leaving 15 bases between them. CDR3 residues: CASSPIITENSGNTIYF. As DNA, the CDR3 is TGTGCCAGCTCACCGATAATAACAGAGAACTCTGGAAACACCATATATTTT.

The gene calls are TRBV3-1 (or the pseudogene TRBV3-2) and TRBJ2-6; D ambiguous. The CDR3 has 15 amino acids. Germline values: CDR1 LGHDT, CDR2 YNNKEL (reference sequence). V lost 4 bases to trimming and J lost 0 bases, with 7 bases between them. CDR3: CASSPTSSGANVLTF. DNA of the CDR3: TGTGCCAGCAGCCCGACAAGCTCTGGGGCCAACGTCCTGACTTTC.

V usage is TRBV30 and J usage is TRBJ1-4; D is unclear. Germline assignment: CDR1 GTSNPN and CDR2 SVGIG (reference sequence). The V end lost 2 bases, the J end lost 12 bases, and 10 bases lay between the germline ends. The CDR3 consists of 11 residues. CDR3 sequence reads: CAWSQEVELFF. CDR3 DNA: TGTGCCTGGAGTCAGGAGGTGGAACTGTTTTTT.

This chain connects TRBV7-9 to TRBJ2-3, with D perhaps matching TRBD2 (5 bases). The CDR3 has 17 residues. The V end was cut by 1 base, the J end by 2 bases, with 16 bases between. Germline CDR1 reads SEHNR; CDR2 reads FQNEAQ (reference sequence). CDR3 DNA: TGTGCCAGCAGCTTAGGTCCAGCAGAAGACTACACAGATACGCAGTATTTT. It codes for CASSLGPAEDYTDTQYF.

This rearrangement joins TRBV4-1 to TRBJ1-2; D gene ambiguous. The CDR3 has 15 amino acids. V gave up 0 bases and J gave up 6 bases, with 14 bases separating them. CDR1 is MGHRA and CDR2 is YSYEKL in the germline V gene. CDR3 coding DNA: TGCGCCAGCAGCCAAGAGGGATTGGGAGAAGATGGCTACACCTTC. This sequence encodes CASSQEGLGEDGYTF.

The chain joins TRBV5-1 to TRBJ2-2, with TRBD1 matching over 7 bases. Trimming removed 4 bases from V and 0 bases from J; junction bases left unmatched: 9. This CDR3 contains 17 residues. Germline V gene data show CDR1 as SGHRS and CDR2 as YFSETQ. The CDR3 nucleotides read TGCGCCAGCAGCATAACTCAGACAGGGACGAACACCGGGGAGCTGTTTTTT. Protein sequence: CASSITQTGTNTGELFF.

The chain combines TRBV3-1 (or the pseudogene TRBV3-2) with TRBJ2-3, with TRBD2 as a possible D gene (6 bases). The CDR3 runs to 15 residues. The germline gives CDR1 LGHDT, CDR2 YNNKEL (reference sequence). Trimming stripped 2 bases from V and 4 bases from J, with 13 bases between. The CDR3 DNA follows: TGTGCCAGCAGCCAATTGGAGGGTGGGGCAGATACGCAGTATTTT. This gives the protein CASSQLEGGADTQYF.

The CDR3 nucleotides are TGTGCCAGCAGCCTAATTGGGGACAGGGGACCCGAGCAGTACTTC. Protein sequence: CASSLIGDRGPEQYF. This chain connects TRBV11-3 to TRBJ2-7, with 10 bases that match TRBD1. V lost 5 bases, J lost 6 bases, and 10 bases stayed unmatched. This CDR3 is built from 15 residues. The V gene's germline CDR1 is SGHNT and CDR2 YENEEA.

A single count supports this clone. The chain couples TRBV28 to TRBJ1-5; D is perhaps TRBD1 (6 bases). Trimming took off 4 bases at V and 9 bases at J, with 19 bases between the two ends. The germline CDR1 and CDR2 sequences are MDHEN and SYDVKM. This CDR3 spans 15 amino acids. CDR3: CASSSLSTGQTPQHF. As DNA, the CDR3 is TGTGCCAGCAGTTCCCTCTCAACAGGGCAGACGCCCCAGCATTTT. Full variable domain (rest looked up from reference TRBV28 and TRBJ1-5): DVKVTQSSRYLVKRTGEKVFLECVQDMDHENMFWYRQDPGLGLRLIYFSYDVKMKEKGDIPEGYSVSREKKERFSLILESASTNQTSMYLCASSSLSTGQTPQHFGDGTRLSIL.